These T cell receptor beta chains were read from a single sample in a study of T cells in Graves' hyperthyroidism and ophthalmopathy. A single record per CDR3 protein comes from TCRdb applying MiXCR to the multiplex PCR reads. The repertoire holds approximately 640,000 distinct CDR3 sequences, approximately 42% seen once, with under 8% in the top ten. Sequencing used peripheral blood or thyroid tissue (not recorded which). Receptors were obtained from an adult man with Graves' disease, either hyperthyroidism or ophthalmopathy (not recorded which). The CDR3 runs from the conserved cysteine through the conserved F or W. D genes are given only for firm matches.

v_gene,j_gene,d_gene,CDR3aa
TRBV6-6,TRBJ1-6,NA,CASSQRSWNSPLHF
TRBV5-1,TRBJ2-1,TRBD1,CASSPSGTGINEQFF
TRBV19,TRBJ1-4,TRBD1,CASSPGQGNYNEKLFF
TRBV20-1,TRBJ2-5,TRBD2,CSATRLAGIGQETQYF
TRBV11-3,TRBJ2-5,TRBD1,CASSQEDRGLETQYF
TRBV13,TRBJ1-5,TRBD1,CASSFSGTGDNQPQHF
TRBV7-8,TRBJ1-4,TRBD1,CASSLEGQGGGKLFF
TRBV2,TRBJ1-1,NA,CASSQARDGYTEAFF
TRBV6-5,TRBJ1-1,NA,CASSPSPANTEAFF
TRBV29-1,TRBJ2-2,NA,CSVAGSEYTYGELFF
TRBV2,TRBJ2-5,NA,CASSLGGQYF
TRBV29-1,TRBJ1-4,TRBD1,CSVGTGGEKLFF
TRBV5-1,TRBJ1-2,NA,CASRSGEPNYGYTF
TRBV10-3,TRBJ1-2,TRBD1,CAIRGTGSRGYTF
TRBV10-3,TRBJ1-3,NA,CAIRSQGAGGNTIYF
TRBV19,TRBJ2-7,TRBD2,CASSRGLAPSSYEQYF
TRBV7-8,TRBJ2-7,TRBD2,CASSQAGVGGSRGEQYF
TRBV10-3,TRBJ1-6,TRBD1,CAISGTGGSPLHF
TRBV24-1,TRBJ1-1,NA,CATSDLRGLAFF
TRBV5-1,TRBJ1-6,TRBD1,CASNKDRGSYNSPLHF
TRBV14,TRBJ2-2,TRBD2,CASSQGLTSGRTGELFF
TRBV25-1,TRBJ1-2,NA,CASSDILRGPNYGYTF
TRBV12-3/TRBV12-4,TRBJ2-7,TRBD2,CASSPWAGGPYEQYF
TRBV7-2,TRBJ1-6,TRBD1,CASSQPPWDSNSPLHF
TRBV20-1,TRBJ1-2,TRBD1,CSVNPGQGADYTF
TRBV29-1,TRBJ1-1,TRBD1,CSAGQGAPFF
TRBV29-1,TRBJ1-5,TRBD1,CSVAVGGDHQPQHF
TRBV29-1,TRBJ1-1,NA,CSVVQDRRNTEAFF
TRBV7-8,TRBJ1-1,NA,CASSPHLAFLNTEAFF
TRBV29-1,TRBJ1-1,NA,CSSFGGPNTEAFF
TRBV7-2,TRBJ1-2,TRBD1,CASSSLDRGDGYTF
TRBV7-3,TRBJ1-3,NA,CASSLGGRDSGNTIYF
TRBV5-1,TRBJ1-1,NA,CASSFWGREAFF
TRBV29-1,TRBJ1-1,TRBD1,CSVVTGSGTEAFF
TRBV13,TRBJ2-7,TRBD1,CASSPSGTVSYEQYF
TRBV7-8,TRBJ2-7,NA,CASSLPMTGAVSDEQYF
TRBV5-1,TRBJ2-5,NA,CASSLDGRFQEAQYF
TRBV7-9,TRBJ2-7,NA,CASSPKYEQYF
TRBV2,TRBJ1-6,NA,CASSEASRGNSPLHF
TRBV6-5,TRBJ2-7,TRBD1,CASSYDQGAYEQYF
TRBV10-1,TRBJ1-5,NA,CASENRRNQPQHF
TRBV20-1,TRBJ2-5,NA,CSATQGIIPQETQYF
TRBV7-2,TRBJ1-6,TRBD1,CALGQGGSPLHF
TRBV14,TRBJ2-7,NA,CASSQGSGAREQYF
TRBV6-6,TRBJ1-5,TRBD1,CASRLDRGSQPQHF
TRBV29-1,TRBJ1-6,NA,CSLGSDNSPLHF
TRBV29-1,TRBJ1-2,NA,CSVELARGYTF
TRBV25-1,TRBJ1-1,NA,CASSEADILGTEAFF
TRBV9,TRBJ1-5,TRBD1,CASSGGQGTSNQPQHF
TRBV7-9,TRBJ2-7,TRBD1,CASSLGKGGGNEQYF